A single count supports the clone carrying this T cell receptor beta chain. Antigen: not known. CDR1 SGHTA and CDR2 FQGTGA come from the germline V gene. The trim removed 5 bases at V and 4 bases at J, leaving 6 bases unmatched. This CDR3 spans 14 amino acids. The sample belongs to a study of shared clonotypes between healthy human individuals. Naive CD8 cells comprised CD45RO-negative, CCR7-positively selected cells, excluding terminally differentiated effector memory CD45RA+ cells. Study-level results: Sampling used blood alone; tissue repertoires probably differ.

Assay used: immunoSEQ multiplex PCR; TCRdb lists only in-frame clones, some missing. The sample lists about 2 million clones, about 95% occurring once. The source material was naive CD8+ T cells sorted from blood. The genes are TRBV7-3 and TRBJ2-5, with 8 bases aligning to TRBD2. This clonotype originated in a man between 18 and 35 years old in good health. The CDR3: CASSPGGHIETQYF. CDR3 DNA sequence: TGTGCCAGCAGCCCGGGGGGGCACATAGAGACCCAGTACTTC.